Following are 5 T cell receptor beta chains from one sample sequenced in a study of T-cell reconstitution after alpha-beta-depleted transplantation in children. As it was prepared, the TCRbeta library received unique molecular identifiers. TCRdb re-analysed the PCR reads in MiXCR, keeping a single row per CDR3 protein. The data contain 200,000 to 300,000 distinct CDR3 sequences, around 12% of them singletons. The sequences come from PBMCs from the stem cell graft donor, collected from the stem cell graft. Receptor source: a human donor who donated a stem cell graft to a child with acute lymphoblastic leukemia.

This clonotype was counted ten times or more. The chain carries TRBV3-1 and TRBJ2-7, with 7 bases aligning to TRBD2. V dropped 2 bases and J dropped 2; count of bases not matched to a gene: 6. Germline loops: CDR1 LGHDT, CDR2 YNNKEL (reference sequence). The CDR3 length is 15 residues. CDR3 bases: TGTGCCAGCAGCCAATCCCGGACTAGAACCTACGAGCAGTACTTC. This codes for CASSQSRTRTYEQYF.

With regard to this clonotype: This sequence may be a read error, since a much larger clone differs from it by one base. The chain employs TRBV11-1 and TRBJ1-1; D is perhaps TRBD1 (6 bases). The CDR3 is 20 residues long. The V gene's germline CDR1 is SGHAT and CDR2 FQDESV (reference sequence). Trimming shortened V by 4 bases and J by 4 bases, and 31 bases separated the two germline ends. CDR3 DNA: TGTGCCAGCAGCTCATATGGGAGCTCCCCGAACAAAGCAGGGGTCACTGAAGCTTTCTTT. Its protein product is CASSSYGSSPNKAGVTEAFF.

This clonotype was observed a single time. Possible read error: a much larger clone is one base away. For the CDR3, the DNA is TGTGCCAGCAGTGGAGGGACTGGGGCCAACGGCCTGACTTTC. Amino acids: CASSGGTGANGLTF. The chain recombines TRBV6-1 with TRBJ2-6; D may be TRBD2 (6 bases). This CDR3 is built from 14 residues. Per germline, CDR1 MNHNS and CDR2 SASEGT.

As regards this clonotype: Just one base apart from a much larger clone, this may be a read error. The gene calls are TRBV20-1 and TRBJ2-1; D is unclear. Trimming shortened V by 0 bases and J by 2 bases, and 11 bases separated the two germline ends. This CDR3 region has 15 residues. Germline lookup yields CDR1 DFQATT and CDR2 SNEGSKA (reference sequence). The CDR3 bases are TGCAGTGCTAGAGACATCAGAGTCCCCTACAATGAGCAGTTCTTC. Protein product: CSARDIRVPYNEQFF.

This clonotype was recorded a few times. V and J are TRBV11-2 and TRBJ1-1; D remains unclear. CDR1 is SGHAT and CDR2 is FQNNGV in the germline V gene. Trimming pared 1 base from V and 4 bases from J, leaving 19 bases between. This CDR3 has 17 residues. CDR3 sequence reads: CASSLAYARLLGTEAFF. The CDR3 bases are TGTGCCAGCAGCTTAGCATATGCCAGACTGCTAGGCACTGAAGCTTTCTTT. Variable domain in full (rest from reference TRBV11-2 and TRBJ1-1): EAGVAQSPRYKIIEKRQSVAFWCNPISGHATLYWYQQILGQGPKLLIQFQNNGVVDDSQLPKDRFSAERLKGVDSTLKIQPAKLEDSAVYLCASSLAYARLLGTEAFFGQGTRLTVV.